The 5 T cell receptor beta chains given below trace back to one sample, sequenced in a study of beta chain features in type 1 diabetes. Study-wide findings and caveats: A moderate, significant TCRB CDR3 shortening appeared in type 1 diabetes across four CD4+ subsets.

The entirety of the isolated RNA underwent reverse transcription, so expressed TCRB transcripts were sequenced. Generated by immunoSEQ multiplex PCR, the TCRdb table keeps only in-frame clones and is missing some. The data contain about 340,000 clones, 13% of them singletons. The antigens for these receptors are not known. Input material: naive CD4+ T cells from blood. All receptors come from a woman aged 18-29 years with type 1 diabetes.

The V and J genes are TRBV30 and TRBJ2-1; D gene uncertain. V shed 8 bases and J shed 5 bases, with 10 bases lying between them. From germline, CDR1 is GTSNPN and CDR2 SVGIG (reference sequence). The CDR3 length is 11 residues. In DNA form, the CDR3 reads TGTGCCCAGATTTATAACAATGAGCAGTTCTTC. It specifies CAQIYNNEQFF. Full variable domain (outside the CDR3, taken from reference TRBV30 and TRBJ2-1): SQTIHQWPATLVQPVGSPLSLECTVEGTSNPNLYWYRQAAGRGLQLLFYSVGIGQISSEVPQNLSASRPQDRQFILSSKKLLLSDSGFYLCAQIYNNEQFFGPGTRLTVL.

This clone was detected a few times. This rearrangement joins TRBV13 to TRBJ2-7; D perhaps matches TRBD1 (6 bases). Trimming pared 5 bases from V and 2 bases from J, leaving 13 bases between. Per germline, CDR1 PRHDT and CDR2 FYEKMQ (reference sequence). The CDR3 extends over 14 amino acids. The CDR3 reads CASSQRTVAYEQYF. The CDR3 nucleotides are TGTGCCAGCAGCCAGCGGACAGTTGCCTACGAGCAGTACTTC.

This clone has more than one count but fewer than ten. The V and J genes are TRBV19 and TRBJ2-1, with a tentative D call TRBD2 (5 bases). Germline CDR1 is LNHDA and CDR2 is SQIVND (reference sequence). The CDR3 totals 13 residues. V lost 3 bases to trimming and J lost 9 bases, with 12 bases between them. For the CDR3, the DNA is TGTGCCAGTAGTATGAACCTTCGGGGTGAGCAGTTCTTC. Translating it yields CASSMNLRGEQFF. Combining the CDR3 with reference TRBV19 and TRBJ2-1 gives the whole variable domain DGGITQSPKYLFRKEGQNVTLSCEQNLNHDAMYWYRQDPGQGLRLIYYSQIVNDFQKGDIAEGYSVSREKKESFPLTVTSAQKNPTAFYLCASSMNLRGEQFFGPGTRLTVL.

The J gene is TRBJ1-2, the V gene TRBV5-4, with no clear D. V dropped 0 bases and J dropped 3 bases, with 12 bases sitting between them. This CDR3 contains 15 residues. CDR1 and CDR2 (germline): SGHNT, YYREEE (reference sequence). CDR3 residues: CASSLGSALDYGYTF. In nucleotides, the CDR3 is TGTGCCAGCAGCTTGGGTAGCGCACTGGACTATGGCTACACCTTC.

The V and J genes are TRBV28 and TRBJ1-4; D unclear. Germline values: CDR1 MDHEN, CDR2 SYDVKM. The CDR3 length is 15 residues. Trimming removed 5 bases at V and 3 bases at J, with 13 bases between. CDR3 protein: CASSNGGRANEKLFF. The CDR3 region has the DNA TGTGCCAGCAGTAATGGAGGGAGGGCTAATGAAAAACTGTTTTTT.